This TCR beta chain was recovered during a study of T cell repertoires in cytomegalovirus infection. Study-wide background: Public TCR beta signatures were indicative of both CMV infection and a matching HLA type. Study-wide results and limits: Across the ex vivo response, the dominant clonotypes were HLA-C-restricted CMV-specific TCR beta clonotypes.

This clonotype was observed at least ten times. Its antigen is not identified. TCRdb used MiXCR to reprocess the reads, holding one entry per CDR3 protein. Here the sample spans approximately 140,000 distinct CDR3 sequences, almost 9% being singletons. The clonotype was recovered from a human donor in good health (CMV status not recorded). Some clones in this sample may be carry-over from other donors' samples. The specimen sequenced was PBMCs.

CDR3 sequence reads: CASSKRAGTQDNYGYTF. DNA for the CDR3: TGTGCCAGCAGCAAAAGAGCCGGGACTCAGGACAACTATGGCTACACCTTC. This chain connects TRBV7-8 to TRBJ1-2; TRBD1 is a possible D gene (5 bases). The CDR3 length is 17 residues. Trimming shortened V by 5 bases and J by 2 bases, and 21 bases separated the two germline ends. The germline V gene has CDR1 SGHVS and CDR2 FQNEAQ.